These T cell receptor beta chains were read from a single sample in a study of vaccination and CD4 T cells after COVID-19. Using its own MiXCR run on the PCR reads, TCRdb lists one record per CDR3 protein. The table records 16,000 or so distinct CDR3 sequences, approximately 72% of them present only once. Their antigen targets remain unknown. The specimen was CD4+ T cells from blood, cultured in vitro, collected after SARS-CoV-2 vaccination. All receptors derive from a human donor who received a COVID-19 vaccine. The CDR3 runs from the conserved cysteine through the conserved F or W. The D gene is left open where the match is weak. Expanded clones are given a class, and other clones once, few, many or no size at all.

TRBV24-1	NA	NA	12	TRBJ2-3	TGTGCCACCAGTGATACCCCGGATACGCAGTATTTT	CATSDTPDTQYF
TRBV27	NA	TRBD1	17	TRBJ1-2	TGTGCCAGCAGTTTATCCCCTCGACAGGGGGCGGTCTATGGCTACACCTTC	CASSLSPRQGAVYGYTF
TRBV6-1	NA	TRBD2	16	TRBJ2-3	TGTGCCAGCAGTAAGCCTAGCGGGGGGGCCGGTAATACGCAGTATTTT	CASSKPSGGAGNTQYF
TRBV20-1	NA	NA	14	TRBJ1-5	TGCAGTGCTAGGGGGGGGCCTAGCAATCAGCCCCAGCATTTT	CSARGGPSNQPQHF
TRBV19	NA	NA	13	TRBJ1-5	TGTGCCAGTAGTGAACAGGTTAATCAGCCCCAGCATTTT	CASSEQVNQPQHF
TRBV6-1	NA	TRBD2	15	TRBJ2-5	TGTGCCAGCAGTGAAGTAGCGGGGGGGACAGAGACCCAGTACTTC	CASSEVAGGTETQYF
TRBV30	once	NA	13	TRBJ1-5	TGTGCCTCCTCCCATGGGACCAATCAGCCCCAGCATTTT	CASSHGTNQPQHF
TRBV2	NA	NA	13	TRBJ1-5	TGTGCCAGCAGGGACAGATCCAATCAGCCCCAGCATTTT	CASRDRSNQPQHF
TRBV20-1	NA	NA	13	TRBJ2-5	TGCAGTGCTAGGGCGGTAGGGAGTGTGGCCCAGTACTTC	CSARAVGSVAQYF
TRBV20-1	few	NA	13	TRBJ1-4	TGCAGTGCTAGACCGAATAGGGGCGAAAAACTGTTTTTT	CSARPNRGEKLFF
TRBV11-3	NA	NA	14	TRBJ1-2	TGTGCCAGCAGCCCCGAGGGCAATTGGGGTGGCTACACCTTC	CASSPEGNWGGYTF
TRBV27	NA	TRBD1	16	TRBJ1-4	TGTGCCAGCAGTATAACGCGGACAGGCCTTAATGAAAAACTGTTTTTT	CASSITRTGLNEKLFF
TRBV5-1	NA	NA	14	TRBJ2-3	TGCGCCAGCAGTCTTCTGGGGGACACAGATACGCAGTATTTT	CASSLLGDTDTQYF
TRBV10-3	NA	TRBD1	15	TRBJ2-2	TGTGCCATCAGTACCCCAGGGGGCGCAGGCGGGGAGCTGTTTTTT	CAISTPGGAGGELFF
TRBV6-1	few	NA	13	TRBJ1-3	TGTGCCACTCAAAGGGGCTCTGGAAACACCATATATTTT	CATQRGSGNTIYF
TRBV25-1	NA	NA	10	TRBJ1-2	TGTGCCAGCTTCCGGGGCGGCTACACCTTC	CASFRGGYTF
TRBV20-1	NA	TRBD2	14	TRBJ2-3	TGCAGTGCTACCGCCGGGAGGAGGACAGATACGCAGTATTTT	CSATAGRRTDTQYF
TRBV7-2	NA	TRBD2	15	TRBJ2-7	TGTGCCAGCAGCTCGTCGGGACTAGCTAGGTGGGAGCAGTACTTC	CASSSSGLARWEQYF
TRBV6-1	NA	TRBD1	14	TRBJ1-1	TGTGCCAGCAGTCTTAGGGGGCGGGGGACTGAAGCTTTCTTT	CASSLRGRGTEAFF
TRBV20-1	few	TRBD1	13	TRBJ1-6	TGCAGTGCCTCCCAGGGGGTGGATTCACCCCTCCACTTT	CSASQGVDSPLHF
TRBV5-1	NA	NA	15	TRBJ1-1	TGCGCCAGCAGCTTGTCTGATGATTGGAACACTGAAGCTTTCTTT	CASSLSDDWNTEAFF
TRBV10-3	NA	NA	14	TRBJ1-2	TGTGCCATCAGTGCAGGGGAGGGGGACGATGGCTACACCTTC	CAISAGEGDDGYTF
TRBV18	NA	TRBD2	13	TRBJ2-7	TGTGCCAGCTCCTGGACTAGCCATTACGAGCAGTACTTC	CASSWTSHYEQYF
TRBV6-5	NA	NA	13	TRBJ2-3	TGTGCCAGCAGTTACAGCGCGGATGATACGCAGTATTTT	CASSYSADDTQYF
TRBV20-1	once	NA	15	TRBJ2-7	TGCAGTGCTAGAGATTCAGGAGGAGGGGCCTACGAGCAGTACTTC	CSARDSGGGAYEQYF
TRBV30	few	NA	17	TRBJ1-1	TGTGCCTGGAGTAGAGTACCCCTGGCAGGGATGAACACTGAAGCTTTCTTT	CAWSRVPLAGMNTEAFF